The 16 T cell receptor beta chains presented below share a single source sample, sequenced in a study of blood T cell repertoires in COVID-19. Sequencing used immunoSEQ multiplex PCR; TCRdb keeps in-frame clones, though not all of them. The profile covers roughly 100,000 clones, with approximately 85% appearing a single time and more than 2% taken by the ten largest. Sequencing used peripheral blood. The receptors originated from a human donor in a cohort sampled during active COVID-19.

This sequence joins TRBV3-1 (or the pseudogene TRBV3-2) and TRBJ2-5; 8 nucleotides agree with TRBD2. CDR3 length: 15 amino acids. Trimming removed 0 bases from V and 5 bases from J; junction bases left unmatched: 5. Looked up from germline, CDR1 is LGHDT and CDR2 is YNNKEL (reference sequence). The CDR3 sequence: CASSQDVSGAETQYF. CDR3 nucleotide sequence: TGTGCCAGCAGCCAAGATGTTAGCGGGGCCGAGACCCAGTACTTC.

V and J are TRBV5-1 and TRBJ2-3; 7 nucleotides match TRBD1. V was pared by 4 bases and J by 6 bases, with 8 bases of the junction left unmatched. This CDR3 has 14 amino acids. Germline CDR1 reads SGHRS; CDR2 reads YFSETQ. The chain's CDR3 is CASSLDRLEDTQYF. The CDR3 region has the DNA TGCGCCAGCAGCCTGGACAGGCTGGAGGATACGCAGTATTTT.

V is TRBV7-9 and J is TRBJ1-2; D gene ambiguous. The CDR3 runs 15 residues. Germline-derived CDR1 and CDR2 are SEHNR and FQNEAQ (reference sequence). The V end lost 2 bases, the J end lost 0 bases, and 10 bases lay between the germline ends. DNA for the CDR3: TGTGCCAGCAGCTTAATAGTCGTTCCTAACTATGGCTACACCTTC. It translates to CASSLIVVPNYGYTF.

This sequence joins TRBV5-6 and TRBJ2-3; possibly TRBD2 for D (5 bases). V was clipped by 0 bases and J by 4 bases, with 15 bases between them. The CDR3 is 16 residues long. CDR1 is SGHDT, CDR2 YYEEEE, per germline. CDR3 sequence reads: CASSLVGDSRSDTQYF. The CDR3 DNA sequence: TGTGCCAGCAGCTTGGTCGGGGATTCTCGGTCAGATACGCAGTATTTT.

This clone was recorded only once. The chain has TRBV5-4 and TRBJ2-5; TRBD2 agrees at 12 bases. V trimming: 6 bases; J trimming: 1 base; junction bases outside the gene matches: 7. The CDR3 covers 16 residues. The germline gives CDR1 SGHNT, CDR2 YYREEE (reference sequence). As DNA, the CDR3 is TGTGCCAGCACCGAAGGACTAGCGGGGAGCCAAGAGACCCAGTACTTC. Translating it yields CASTEGLAGSQETQYF.

The V call is TRBV6-2 or TRBV6-3, the J call TRBJ2-7; 10 bases line up with TRBD2. This CDR3 spans 17 amino acids. The V and J ends lost 3 bases and 5 bases, in that order; junction bases with no gene match: 13. From germline, CDR1 is MNHEY and CDR2 SVGEGT. CDR3 coding DNA: TGTGCCAGCAGTTATGACCTAGCGGGGGAAATCTACCACGAGCAGTACTTC. This translates into CASSYDLAGEIYHEQYF.

This chain links TRBV27 with TRBJ1-2; 9 nucleotides line up with TRBD1. Germline CDR1 reads MNHEY; CDR2 reads SMNVEV (reference sequence). The CDR3 contains 14 residues. Losses at the gene ends were 3 bases for V and 5 bases for J; bases not matched to a gene: 4. CDR3 residues: CASSFSGTGYGYTF. CDR3 sequence (DNA): TGTGCCAGCAGTTTCTCCGGGACAGGGTATGGCTACACCTTC.

The rearrangement links TRBV5-4 to TRBJ2-1, with D possibly being TRBD1 (6 bases). V was pared by 2 bases and J by 9 bases, with 18 bases between. This CDR3 region has 15 residues. Per the germline V gene, CDR1 is SGHNT and CDR2 is YYREEE (reference sequence). CDR3 sequence (DNA): TGTGCCAGCAGCTTAGGTGCCTCGCAGGGGCGTGAGCAGTTCTTC. Protein product: CASSLGASQGREQFF.

V is TRBV27 and J is TRBJ2-5, with D possibly being TRBD2 (5 bases). V was shortened by 3 bases and J by 5 bases, with 13 bases between the two germline ends. CDR3 length equals 14 residues. Per the germline V gene, CDR1 is MNHEY and CDR2 is SMNVEV (reference sequence). CDR3 in DNA: TGTGCCAGCAGTTTCCGGGCGCCGGGGGAGACCCAGTACTTC. Amino acid sequence: CASSFRAPGETQYF.

The chain's CDR3 is CASSLSRLTEAFF. The DNA of the CDR3 is TGTGCCAGCAGTTTATCCAGGCTCACTGAAGCTTTCTTT. The chain has TRBV27 and TRBJ1-1, with D unclear. Germline V gene lookup returns CDR1 MNHEY and CDR2 SMNVEV (reference sequence). The CDR3 is made up of 13 amino acids. Trimming took off 0 bases at V and 4 bases at J, with 6 bases between the two ends.

The chain employs TRBV6-4 and TRBJ1-1, with no clear D. The CDR3 consists of 13 residues. Per the germline V gene, CDR1 is MRHNA and CDR2 is SNTAGT. V shed 4 bases and J shed 0 bases, with 6 bases lying between them. CDR3 sequence (DNA): TGTGCCAGCAGTGTTGCGGTGAACACTGAAGCTTTCTTT. It specifies CASSVAVNTEAFF.

The V call is TRBV7-3, the J call TRBJ2-5, with 9 bases fitting TRBD2. The CDR3 has 14 residues. With 6 bases clipped from V and 4 bases from J, the junction kept 6 bases outside the gene matches. Germline CDR1 and CDR2: SGHTA and FQGTGA. As DNA, the CDR3 is TGTGCCAGCAGTCGAGCGGGGGGATCAGAGACCCAGTACTTC. This sequence encodes CASSRAGGSETQYF.

The V call is TRBV6-5, the J call TRBJ1-5; 8 nucleotides line up with TRBD1. The V and J ends lost 4 bases and 4 bases, in that order; junction bases with no gene match: 3. Looked up from germline, CDR1 is MNHEY and CDR2 is SVGAGI. CDR3 length: 14 amino acids. CDR3 in DNA: TGTGCCAGCAGTTTCGGACAGGGAAATCAGCCCCAGCATTTT. It translates to CASSFGQGNQPQHF.

CDR3 loop: CASSLRDGDRGDNEQFF. The DNA of the CDR3 is TGTGCCAGCAGCTTAAGGGATGGGGACAGGGGAGACAATGAGCAGTTCTTC. The chain is built from TRBV7-3 and TRBJ2-1; 10 bases are shared with TRBD1. With 1 base clipped from V and 5 bases from J, the junction kept 8 bases outside the gene matches. From germline, CDR1 is SGHTA and CDR2 FQGTGA. The CDR3 is 17 amino acids.

DNA for the CDR3: TGTGCCAGCAGCGGGACTAGCGGGAGGAACACAGATACGCAGTATTTT. It codes for CASSGTSGRNTDTQYF. The chain carries TRBV7-6 and TRBJ2-3, with TRBD2 identical over 15 bases. Germline CDR1 is SGHVS and CDR2 is FNYEAQ. The CDR3 covers 16 residues. J lost 2 bases, V lost 5 bases, and 2 bases had no gene match.

The table lists this clone with many counts. The CDR3: CASSKRQANTEAFF. CDR3 bases: TGTGCCAGCAGCAAAAGACAGGCGAACACTGAAGCTTTCTTT. This rearrangement joins TRBV7-9 to TRBJ1-1, with D perhaps matching TRBD1 (6 bases). This CDR3 contains 14 residues. Germline V lookup: CDR1 SEHNR, CDR2 FQNEAQ (reference sequence). Between the trimmed V and J ends, which lost 5 bases and 1 base, there was a span of 11 bases.